The 26 T cell receptor beta chains in this list originate from one sample, sequenced in a study of shared clonotypes between healthy human individuals (dated by TCRdb to 2018 to 2020). Library preparation used the immunoSEQ multiplex PCR assay. TCRdb carries this immuneACCESS record with in-frame sequences only. Its versions omit some clonotypes, under half of them owing to an unresolved V gene in the studies checked, with the rest unexplained. The sample table records about a million clones; about 74% of these occur just once. Roughly 1.5% of the sample lies in the top ten. The sample taken for sequencing was memory CD4+ T cells sorted from blood. The sample's cell subset or site label, decoded: CD45RA-negative fraction. The receptors shown here come from a young man in good health.

V gene TRBV19 combines with J gene TRBJ1-1; 7 bases match TRBD1. Losses at the gene ends were 7 bases for V and 1 base for J; bases not matched to a gene: 3. Germline CDR1 is LNHDA and CDR2 is SQIVND (reference sequence). This CDR3 is 13 amino acids long. This CDR3 is CASNGQENTEAFF. Here the CDR3 DNA reads TGTGCCAGTAATGGACAGGAGAACACTGAAGCTTTCTTT. Full variable domain (missing parts from reference TRBV19 and TRBJ1-1): DGGITQSPKYLFRKEGQNVTLSCEQNLNHDAMYWYRQDPGQGLRLIYYSQIVNDFQKGDIAEGYSVSREKKESFPLTVTSAQKNPTAFYLCASNGQENTEAFFGQGTRLTVV.

This sequence joins TRBV7-3 and TRBJ1-2, with 8 bases matching TRBD1. The CDR3 has 13 amino acids. In germline, CDR1 is SGHTA, CDR2 FQGTGA. V lost 3 bases to trimming and J lost 6 bases; unmatched junction nucleotides: 3. The CDR3 reads CASSLTGANGYTF. CDR3 in DNA: TGTGCCAGCAGCTTGACAGGGGCTAATGGCTACACCTTC. The complete variable domain, with remaining parts taken from reference TRBV7-3 and TRBJ1-2, reads GAGVSQTPSNKVTEKGKYVELRCDPISGHTALYWYRQSLGQGPEFLIYFQGTGAADDSGLPNDRFFAVRPEGSVSTLKIQRTERGDSAVYLCASSLTGANGYTFGSGTRLTVV.

In nucleotides, the CDR3 is TGTGCCAGCAGTGAAGGGTGGGGCGGAGATGGCTACACCTTC. It yields the protein CASSEGWGGDGYTF. The chain joins TRBV6-1 to TRBJ1-2; D perhaps matches TRBD1 (5 bases). The V end lost 1 base, the J end lost 6 bases, and 12 bases lay between the germline ends. Germline CDR1 is MNHNS and CDR2 is SASEGT. The CDR3 is 14 residues long.

This clone occurred many times. The sample contains more than one DNA sequence encoding this CDR3. The chain recombines TRBV19 with TRBJ1-2; 8 positions match TRBD1. J gave up 5 bases and V 3 bases, and 11 bases lay outside the gene matches. Germline CDR1 reads LNHDA; CDR2 reads SQIVND (reference sequence). The CDR3 totals 16 residues. The CDR3 DNA is TGTGCCAGTAGTATTAGGAACAGGGGGTCGGGGTATGGCTACACCTTC. It codes for CASSIRNRGSGYGYTF.

This clone was seen a single time. The chain links TRBV7-8 to TRBJ2-7; D remains unclear. V gave up 1 base and J gave up 0 bases, with 13 bases separating them. CDR3 length equals 16 residues. Germline CDR1 SGHVS, CDR2 FQNEAQ. The chain's CDR3 is CASSLVSGQLSYEQYF. In nucleotides, the CDR3 is TGTGCCAGCAGCTTAGTCTCTGGGCAGCTCTCCTACGAGCAGTACTTC.

This clone showed up just a few times. J is TRBJ2-2 and V is TRBV4-3, with D perhaps TRBD1 (5 bases). This CDR3 spans 14 amino acids. The germline V gene encodes CDR1 LGHNA and CDR2 YSLEER. V lost 0 bases and J 7 bases, leaving 9 bases between the germline ends. The CDR3 reads CASSQDSRGGELFF. The CDR3 DNA follows: TGCGCCAGCAGCCAAGATTCAAGGGGCGGGGAGCTGTTTTTT.

This clone has a handful of counts. The V call is TRBV15, the J call TRBJ1-2, with D possibly being TRBD1 (5 bases). This CDR3 has 14 residues. V gave up 3 bases and J gave up 5 bases, with 13 bases separating them. Germline lookup yields CDR1 LNHNV and CDR2 YYDKDF (reference sequence). CDR3 nucleotide sequence: TGTGCCACCAGCAGGGCCCTGGGACCTTATGGCTACACCTTC. This gives the protein CATSRALGPYGYTF.

The CDR3 reads CAISGGGLAGVSYEQYF. DNA for the CDR3: TGTGCCATCAGTGGAGGGGGACTAGCGGGAGTTTCCTACGAGCAGTACTTC. The genes are TRBV10-3 and TRBJ2-7; 14 nucleotides match TRBD2. The germline V gene has CDR1 ENHRY and CDR2 SYGVKD. Trimming removed 4 bases from V and 1 base from J; junction bases left unmatched: 6. This CDR3 has 17 residues.

V usage is TRBV16 and J usage is TRBJ2-1; 7 bases agree with TRBD2. The V segment lost 3 bases and the J segment 7 bases; nucleotides outside the gene matches: 9. There are 15 residues in the CDR3. CDR1 KGHSY and CDR2 FQNENV come from the germline V gene. CDR3 nucleotide sequence: TGTGCCAGCAGCCATACAGGAGCGGGGAAGAATGAGCAGTTCTTC. Translated, it gives CASSHTGAGKNEQFF. The variable domain in full, completed from reference TRBV16 and TRBJ2-1, reads GEEVAQTPKHLVRGEGQKAKLYCAPIKGHSYVFWYQQVLKNEFKFLISFQNENVFDETGMPKERFSAKCLPNSPCSLEIQATKLEDSAVYFCASSHTGAGKNEQFFGPGTRLTVL.

V is TRBV2 and J is TRBJ2-3; 9 bases agree with TRBD1. The germline V gene encodes CDR1 SNHLY and CDR2 FYNNEI. V trimming: 8 bases; J trimming: 4 bases; junction bases outside the gene matches: 7. This CDR3 has 14 amino acids. CDR3 loop: CASGTGGAADTQYF. DNA for the CDR3: TGTGCCAGCGGTACAGGGGGCGCGGCAGATACGCAGTATTTT.

The rearrangement links TRBV15 to TRBJ2-2, with 7 bases fitting TRBD2. CDR3 size: 15 residues. V was clipped by 0 bases and J by 4 bases; unmatched bases: 2. CDR1 and CDR2 from the germline V gene are LNHNV and YYDKDF (reference sequence). CDR3 residues: CATSRDSGGTGELFF. The CDR3 DNA sequence: TGTGCCACCAGCAGAGATTCGGGGGGCACCGGGGAGCTGTTTTTT.

The chain combines TRBV7-9 with TRBJ2-3; 8 nucleotides line up with TRBD2. This CDR3 contains 10 residues. In germline, CDR1 is SEHNR, CDR2 FQNEAQ (reference sequence). V was pared by 11 bases and J by 6 bases, with 1 base of the junction left unmatched. The DNA for the CDR3 is TGTGCCCGCGGGAGGGATACGCAGTATTTT. It codes for CARGRDTQYF.

This clone was picked up one time. V gene TRBV5-1 combines with J gene TRBJ1-2; 8 positions agree with TRBD1. CDR1 SGHRS and CDR2 YFSETQ come from the germline V gene. The CDR3 is 14 residues long. Trimming removed 3 bases from V and 4 bases from J; junction bases left unmatched: 5. The CDR3 loop reads CASSSGQGSYGYTF. In DNA form, the CDR3 reads TGCGCCAGCAGCTCCGGACAGGGTTCCTATGGCTACACCTTC.

A few counts support this clone. This sequence joins TRBV11-2 and TRBJ1-1; D remains unclear. The germline V gene has CDR1 SGHAT and CDR2 FQNNGV. This CDR3 has 14 amino acids. The V end was cut by 3 bases, the J end by 1 base, with 9 bases between. In DNA form, the CDR3 reads TGTGCCAGCAGCTTCAGGCTGAAGAACACTGAAGCTTTCTTT. This codes for CASSFRLKNTEAFF.

Notes on this clone: This sample also contains other DNA sequences that code for the same CDR3. The V gene is TRBV7-9, the J gene TRBJ2-7; 8 positions agree with TRBD1. Looked up from germline, CDR1 is SEHNR and CDR2 is FQNEAQ (reference sequence). The CDR3 has 13 amino acids. Trimming took 5 bases from V and 3 from J; bases not matched to a gene: 3. The CDR3 nucleotides read TGTGCCAGCAGCAGAGGACAGGGCTACGAGCAGTACTTC. Translated, it gives CASSRGQGYEQYF.

On this clone itself: The sample holds other DNA sequences that translate to the same CDR3. The chain recombines TRBV5-5 with TRBJ1-1; TRBD1 might be the D (5 bases). Germline V gene lookup returns CDR1 SGHKS and CDR2 YYEKEE (reference sequence). The CDR3 loop spans 13 amino acids. The V end lost 0 bases, the J end lost 5 bases, and 8 bases lay between the germline ends. CDR3 region: CASSLEGRTEAFF. CDR3 in DNA: TGTGCCAGCAGCTTGGAGGGGAGAACTGAAGCTTTCTTT.

The chain uses TRBV7-3 and TRBJ2-1; D uncertain. CDR1 and CDR2 from the germline V gene are SGHTA and FQGTGA. CDR3 size: 15 residues. The V and J ends lost 2 bases and 4 bases respectively, with 12 bases between them. The CDR3 sequence: CASSLGVATYNEQFF. The CDR3 region has the DNA TGTGCCAGCAGCTTAGGGGTGGCAACTTACAATGAGCAGTTCTTC.

The rearrangement uses TRBV19 and TRBJ2-6, with D perhaps being TRBD1 or TRBD2 (5 bases each). With 5 bases removed from V and 1 base from J, the gap between germline ends came to 18 bases. The CDR3 length is 18 residues. Germline values: CDR1 LNHDA, CDR2 SQIVND (reference sequence). CDR3 protein: CASSPRGDGGSGANVLTF. CDR3 bases: TGTGCCAGTAGTCCGAGGGGAGACGGAGGTTCTGGGGCCAACGTCCTGACTTTC.

The gene calls are TRBV5-8 and TRBJ2-7; a weak D match, TRBD2 (5 bases). Trimming took 7 bases from V and 7 from J, leaving 21 bases between them. The CDR3 has 14 amino acids. Germline V lookup: CDR1 SGHTS, CDR2 YDEGEE. DNA of the CDR3: TGTGCCAGCGTTGGACGCAAGAGAACGGGGGAGCAGTACTTC. Translation gives CASVGRKRTGEQYF.

The chain joins TRBV6-6 to TRBJ2-3; perhaps D is TRBD1 or TRBD2 (6 bases each). Germline lookup yields CDR1 MNHNY and CDR2 SVGAGI (reference sequence). This CDR3 comprises 16 residues. Trimming pared 7 bases from V and 2 bases from J, leaving 19 bases between. The CDR3 DNA reads TGTGCCAGCATCCGAGGAGGGGGGCGGAACACAGATACGCAGTATTTT. This encodes CASIRGGGRNTDTQYF.

This chain links TRBV7-2 with TRBJ2-2, with no clear D. The germline V gene encodes CDR1 SGHTA and CDR2 FQGNSA. The V gene lost 4 bases and the J gene lost 2 bases, with 8 bases spanning the gap. This CDR3 comprises 14 residues. The CDR3 spells CASSWGSNTGELFF. Written as DNA, the CDR3 is TGTGCCAGCAGCTGGGGTTCTAACACCGGGGAGCTGTTTTTT.

The chain combines TRBV9 with TRBJ1-5; 11 bases are shared with TRBD1. The V gene end was trimmed by 3 bases and the J gene end by 7 bases; junction bases not matched to a gene: 9. This CDR3 comprises 16 residues. Germline V gene sequence: CDR1 SGDLS, CDR2 YYNGEE. The CDR3 region is CASSGADRGPVQPQHF. CDR3 DNA sequence: TGTGCCAGCAGCGGAGCGGACAGGGGGCCGGTGCAGCCCCAGCATTTT.

This chain connects TRBV30 to TRBJ2-1; D perhaps matches TRBD1 (5 bases). Deletions cut 4 bases from V and 10 bases from J, with 17 bases between. The germline CDR1 and CDR2 sequences are GTSNPN and SVGIG (reference sequence). The CDR3 consists of 13 residues. CDR3 nucleotides: TGTGCCTGGACACCCCAAAGGGCAGGGGAGCAGTTCTTC. Its protein product is CAWTPQRAGEQFF.

The chain uses TRBV6-6 and TRBJ1-3; no clear D gene. V was shortened by 0 bases and J by 5 bases, with 14 bases between the two germline ends. Germline V lookup: CDR1 MNHNY, CDR2 SVGAGI (reference sequence). The CDR3 loop spans 16 amino acids. The CDR3 spells CASSYSNVEGRNTIYF. In DNA form, the CDR3 reads TGTGCCAGCAGTTACTCGAATGTGGAAGGTAGAAACACCATATATTTT.

This rearrangement joins TRBV7-9 to TRBJ2-7, with no clear D. V lost 1 base, J lost 8 bases, and 12 bases lay in between. CDR3 length equals 13 residues. Germline values: CDR1 SEHNR, CDR2 FQNEAQ (reference sequence). The CDR3 nucleotides are TGTGCCAGCAGCTTAGATAGTAGTCATCAGCAGTACTTC. Translated, it gives CASSLDSSHQQYF.

The rearrangement links TRBV7-2 to TRBJ1-1; D unclear. Trimming left V 2 bases short and J 4 bases short, with 17 bases between. Germline assignment: CDR1 SGHTA and CDR2 FQGNSA. The CDR3 runs 16 residues. The CDR3 protein is CASSLSILTSGTEAFF. Here the CDR3 DNA reads TGTGCCAGCAGCTTATCCATTTTGACAAGTGGCACTGAAGCTTTCTTT.